This passage covers 29 T cell receptor beta chains from one sample sequenced in a study of T-cell memory formation after mild COVID-19. TCRdb processed the 5' RACE reads anew with MiXCR; each CDR3 protein has one entry. The profile shows fewer than 600,000 distinct CDR3 sequences, about 22% of them singletons. The sequenced sample was PBMCs or a T cell subset sorted from them (not recorded which). These receptors all come from an adult woman who had mild COVID-19 (a few samples of this study predate the infection). Cell type and time point are not known.

This chain links TRBV12-3 or TRBV12-4 with TRBJ2-3; TRBD1 aligns across 7 bases. The CDR3 runs 15 residues. Trimming took 5 bases from V and 0 from J; bases not matched to a gene: 5. The CDR3 sequence: CASSPQGVSTDTQYF. CDR3 DNA sequence: TGTGCCAGCAGTCCCCAGGGGGTTAGCACAGATACGCAGTATTTT.

In its sample, this clonotype was seen many times. This chain links TRBV27 with TRBJ1-6; no firm D call. The germline V and J ends were trimmed by 3 bases and 1 base, with 7 bases remaining between them. Per the germline V gene, CDR1 is MNHEY and CDR2 is SMNVEV (reference sequence). The CDR3 loop spans 15 amino acids. The chain's CDR3 is CASSLAGSYNSPLHF. DNA of the CDR3: TGTGCCAGCAGTTTGGCAGGTTCCTATAATTCACCCCTCCACTTT.

This clonotype was picked up many times. The chain has TRBV30 and TRBJ1-3; 10 bases line up with TRBD1. Per the germline V gene, CDR1 is GTSNPN and CDR2 is SVGIG (reference sequence). V lost 3 bases and J lost 2; bases outside the gene matches: 7. The CDR3 totals 16 residues. The CDR3 here is CAWRGRDRGAGNTIYF. The CDR3 DNA is TGTGCCTGGAGAGGAAGGGACAGGGGAGCTGGAAACACCATATATTTT.

The chain combines TRBV20-1 with TRBJ2-7; 7 bases agree with TRBD1. The V and J ends lost 0 bases and 4 bases, in that order; junction bases with no gene match: 9. This CDR3 is 15 amino acids long. Germline CDR1 DFQATT, CDR2 SNEGSKA (reference sequence). CDR3: CSARDQRQGGYEQYF. The CDR3 DNA follows: TGCAGTGCTAGAGATCAACGACAGGGTGGGTACGAGCAGTACTTC.

This clonotype was recorded a few times. The V gene is TRBV5-4, the J gene TRBJ2-3; 7 positions match TRBD1. The germline V gene has CDR1 SGHNT and CDR2 YYREEE (reference sequence). The CDR3 loop spans 15 amino acids. The trim removed 4 bases at V and 2 bases at J, leaving 7 bases unmatched. The CDR3 is CASSPGTAFTDTQYF. In DNA form, the CDR3 reads TGTGCCAGCAGCCCGGGGACAGCCTTCACAGATACGCAGTATTTT.

This chain connects TRBV5-5 to TRBJ2-7; 10 nucleotides line up with TRBD1. The CDR3 covers 15 residues. Trimming removed 3 bases from V and 2 bases from J; junction bases left unmatched: 5. Per germline, CDR1 SGHKS and CDR2 YYEKEE (reference sequence). The CDR3 nucleotides are TGTGCCAGCAGCTCGAGACAGGGGGCAACCTACGAGCAGTACTTC. Amino acids: CASSSRQGATYEQYF.

This sequence joins TRBV19 and TRBJ2-1; TRBD1 agrees at 7 bases. V shed 2 bases and J 9 bases; nucleotides not matched to a gene: 4. The germline CDR1 and CDR2 sequences are LNHDA and SQIVND (reference sequence). The length of the CDR3 is 13 residues. For the CDR3, the DNA is TGTGCCAGTAGTATATCGACAGGGAGTGAGCAGTTCTTC. Amino acid sequence: CASSISTGSEQFF. Combining the CDR3 with reference TRBV19 and TRBJ2-1 gives the whole variable domain DGGITQSPKYLFRKEGQNVTLSCEQNLNHDAMYWYRQDPGQGLRLIYYSQIVNDFQKGDIAEGYSVSREKKESFPLTVTSAQKNPTAFYLCASSISTGSEQFFGPGTRLTVL.

This clonotype appeared many times. In nucleotides, the CDR3 is TGTGCCAGCAGCTTACGACTAGCTAAGGCCGGGGAGCTGTTTTTT. Its protein is CASSLRLAKAGELFF. The rearrangement joins TRBV7-6 to TRBJ2-2, with 7 bases lining up with TRBD2. V lost 2 bases and J lost 6; bases outside the gene matches: 6. Germline V CDR1 and CDR2: SGHVS, FNYEAQ. This CDR3 spans 15 amino acids. Using reference TRBV7-6 and TRBJ2-2 for the parts outside the CDR3, the full variable domain is GAGVSQSPRYKVTKRGQDVALRCDPISGHVSLYWYRQALGQGPEFLTYFNYEAQQDKSGLPNDRFSAERPEGSISTLTIQRTEQRDSAMYRCASSLRLAKAGELFFGEGSRLTVL.

The chain combines TRBV7-2 with TRBJ2-1; TRBD2 aligns across 7 bases. This CDR3 spans 16 amino acids. Germline CDR1 and CDR2: SGHTA and FQGNSA. The trim removed 4 bases at V and 9 bases at J, leaving 15 bases unmatched. The DNA for the CDR3 is TGTGCCAGCAGCTCCAACACGGGACTATCTACGAGTGAGCAGTTCTTC. Translated: CASSSNTGLSTSEQFF.

This clonotype turned up a few times. The chain joins TRBV29-1 to TRBJ2-1, with 13 bases identical to TRBD2. Germline V lookup: CDR1 SQVTM, CDR2 ANQGSEA. Germline trimming cut 4 bases from V and 4 bases from J; bases unmatched to any gene: 4. This CDR3 is built from 15 residues. CDR3 protein: CSVGGLAGDYNEQFF. In DNA, the CDR3 is TGCAGCGTTGGAGGACTAGCGGGGGATTACAATGAGCAGTTCTTC.

This clonotype was counted between two and nine times. The rearrangement uses TRBV5-6 and TRBJ2-5; a weak D match, TRBD1 (6 bases). Trimming shortened V by 0 bases and J by 5 bases, and 29 bases separated the two germline ends. Germline loops: CDR1 SGHDT, CDR2 YYEEEE. The CDR3 length is 20 residues. CDR3 bases: TGTGCCAGCAGCTTGGCCCTCTGGCGAAACCGGGACATCTCAAGGGAGACCCAGTACTTC. It codes for CASSLALWRNRDISRETQYF.

The chain employs TRBV10-3 and TRBJ2-6, with unresolved D. The CDR3 runs 17 residues. Germline CDR1 ENHRY, CDR2 SYGVKD. The V gene lost 0 bases and the J gene lost 2 bases, with 11 bases spanning the gap. The CDR3 is CAISESVGRAGANVLTF. DNA for the CDR3: TGTGCCATCAGTGAGTCCGTAGGTAGGGCTGGGGCCAACGTCCTGACTTTC.

This clonotype came up a few times. The chain uses TRBV15 and TRBJ2-5; unclear D gene. The CDR3 is 15 amino acids. Germline CDR1 and CDR2: LNHNV and YYDKDF (reference sequence). V lost 0 bases and J lost 0, with 8 bases in between. The CDR3 here is CATSRDPSYQETQYF. The DNA for the CDR3 is TGTGCCACCAGCAGAGATCCCTCGTACCAAGAGACCCAGTACTTC.

V gene TRBV20-1 combines with J gene TRBJ2-5; 13 nucleotides line up with TRBD2. V was clipped by 2 bases and J by 3 bases; unmatched bases: 6. There are 16 residues in the CDR3. Germline V gene sequence: CDR1 DFQATT, CDR2 SNEGSKA (reference sequence). The CDR3 sequence is CSARRIGTSGKETQYF. The CDR3 coding sequence is TGCAGTGCTAGAAGAATCGGGACTAGCGGGAAAGAGACCCAGTACTTC.

This clonotype has at least ten counts. The V gene is TRBV12-3 or TRBV12-4, the J gene TRBJ2-5, with D unresolved. V was pared by 6 bases and J by 2 bases, with 13 bases between. This CDR3 is built from 14 residues. CDR3 loop: CASSLETFQETQYF. CDR3 sequence (DNA): TGTGCCAGCAGCCTAGAGACATTTCAAGAGACCCAGTACTTC.

J is TRBJ2-7 and V is TRBV2; 7 positions match TRBD2. J was trimmed by 1 base and V by 7 bases; bases with no gene match: 7. Germline V gene data show CDR1 as SNHLY and CDR2 as FYNNEI. CDR3 length: 14 amino acids. In DNA, the CDR3 is TGTGCCAGCACCGGGAGGCAGGGATCCTACGAGCAGTACTTC. Residues: CASTGRQGSYEQYF.

The chain carries TRBV5-6 and TRBJ2-6; a possible D gene is TRBD1 (5 bases). With 4 bases removed from V and 0 bases from J, the gap between germline ends came to 14 bases. This CDR3 spans 17 amino acids. CDR1 and CDR2 from the germline V gene are SGHDT and YYEEEE. The CDR3 protein is CASSVLGRYSGANVLTF. CDR3 nucleotide sequence: TGTGCCAGCAGCGTACTGGGGCGTTACTCTGGGGCCAACGTCCTGACTTTC.

The V and J genes are TRBV6-2 or TRBV6-3 and TRBJ1-1; 7 nucleotides match TRBD1. Germline CDR1 reads MNHEY; CDR2 reads SVGEGT. The CDR3 length is 15 residues. The trim removed 6 bases at V and 6 bases at J, leaving 13 bases unmatched. This CDR3 reads CASSYGLQGMPEAFF. The CDR3 nucleotides are TGTGCCAGCAGCTATGGGTTACAGGGGATGCCTGAAGCTTTCTTT.

A few counts support this clonotype. The chain is built from TRBV4-3 and TRBJ2-1; D call uncertain. The germline V gene encodes CDR1 LGHNA and CDR2 YSLEER. Between the trimmed V and J ends, which lost 0 bases and 10 bases, there was a span of 10 bases. The CDR3 runs 13 residues. The CDR3 DNA sequence: TGCGCCAGCAGCCAAGAGGTTGGTGGGGAGCAGTTCTTC. It encodes CASSQEVGGEQFF.

This clonotype was recorded a few times. This chain joins TRBV11-1 and TRBJ2-7; tentative D call: TRBD2 (5 bases). From germline, CDR1 is SGHAT and CDR2 FQDESV (reference sequence). With 2 bases removed from V and 1 base from J, the gap between germline ends came to 15 bases. This CDR3 contains 16 residues. This CDR3 reads CASSLLPGRASYEQYF. CDR3 nucleotide sequence: TGTGCCAGCAGCTTACTTCCGGGAAGGGCTTCCTACGAGCAGTACTTC.

This clonotype showed up just once. The rearrangement links TRBV9 to TRBJ2-3, with 8 bases matching TRBD1. The CDR3 has 15 amino acids. Trimming at V came to 0 bases and at J to 2 bases, leaving 2 bases not matched to a gene. Germline CDR1 SGDLS, CDR2 YYNGEE. The CDR3 sequence is CASSVAQGVTDTQYF. The CDR3 bases are TGTGCCAGCAGCGTAGCACAGGGGGTCACAGATACGCAGTATTTT.

The CDR3 DNA is TGCAGCGTCCGGCCTAGGGACAGGGGGGGTTATGGCTACACCTTC. Translated: CSVRPRDRGGYGYTF. The rearrangement joins TRBV29-1 to TRBJ1-2, with 11 positions matching TRBD1. V dropped 6 bases and J dropped 5; count of bases not matched to a gene: 11. Looked up from germline, CDR1 is SQVTM and CDR2 is ANQGSEA. This CDR3 has 15 amino acids.

The chain employs TRBV27 and TRBJ1-2, with TRBD1 as a possible D gene (6 bases). CDR3 length equals 13 residues. V dropped 5 bases and J dropped 5 bases, with 12 bases sitting between them. Germline V lookup: CDR1 MNHEY, CDR2 SMNVEV (reference sequence). CDR3 sequence (DNA): TGTGCCAGCAGTACGAGACAGGCGTATGGCTACACCTTC. Translation gives CASSTRQAYGYTF.

In its sample, this clonotype was seen a few times. The chain employs TRBV10-3 and TRBJ2-5; D may be TRBD2 (6 bases). Trimming stripped 5 bases from V and 8 bases from J, with 18 bases between. The length of the CDR3 is 14 residues. Germline CDR1 reads ENHRY; CDR2 reads SYGVKD. CDR3 loop: CAISLGSPRETQYF. CDR3 DNA sequence: TGTGCCATCAGTCTCGGGAGCCCCAGGGAAACCCAGTACTTC.

The J gene is TRBJ1-1, the V gene TRBV4-1, with 9 bases identical to TRBD1. Germline V gene data show CDR1 as MGHRA and CDR2 as YSYEKL. The CDR3 covers 15 residues. J lost 10 bases, V lost 1 base, and 10 bases had no gene match. CDR3 amino acids: CASSQARPGTGRAFF. The CDR3 DNA reads as TGCGCCAGCAGCCAAGCCCGTCCCGGGACAGGGAGAGCTTTCTTT.

The CDR3 loop is CASSRSSLTSGGMETQYF. CDR3 coding DNA: TGCGCCAGCAGCCGTTCTTCCTTGACTAGCGGGGGGATGGAGACCCAGTACTTC. The chain links TRBV5-1 to TRBJ2-5; 13 nucleotides agree with TRBD2. This CDR3 comprises 18 residues. J was trimmed by 5 bases and V by 4 bases; bases with no gene match: 14. The germline gives CDR1 SGHRS, CDR2 YFSETQ.

This chain connects TRBV6-5 to TRBJ2-7, with 7 bases matching TRBD1. The germline CDR1 and CDR2 sequences are MNHEY and SVGAGI. The CDR3 has 18 residues. V shed 0 bases and J 4 bases; nucleotides not matched to a gene: 15. This chain's CDR3 is CASSYSIISGQGVYEQYF. DNA of the CDR3: TGTGCCAGCAGTTACTCGATTATTTCAGGGCAGGGGGTATACGAGCAGTACTTC.

This clonotype appeared a few times. V and J are TRBV15 and TRBJ2-7; TRBD1 is a possible D gene (6 bases). This CDR3 comprises 16 residues. Trimming pared 0 bases from V and 4 bases from J, leaving 16 bases between. Germline CDR1 and CDR2: LNHNV and YYDKDF (reference sequence). The CDR3 loop reads CATSRDIFDRIYEQYF. Written as DNA, the CDR3 is TGTGCCACCAGCAGAGATATTTTCGACAGGATATACGAGCAGTACTTC.

This clonotype has a handful of counts. The CDR3 DNA follows: TGTGCCAGCAGCGTGAACTTAGCCAAAAACATTCAGTACTTC. This encodes CASSVNLAKNIQYF. The chain carries TRBV9 and TRBJ2-4, with D hard to call. There are 14 residues in the CDR3. Trimming stripped 2 bases from V and 0 bases from J, with 6 bases between. The germline CDR1 and CDR2 sequences are SGDLS and YYNGEE.